The sequence of this T cell receptor (beta chain) was determined in a study of technical replicates of blood from four donors. Germline CDR1 MDHEN, CDR2 SYDVKM. V lost 7 bases to trimming and J lost 6 bases; unmatched junction nucleotides: 9. The CDR3 is 15 residues long. Assay: immunoSEQ multiplex PCR; the TCRdb copy retains only in-frame clones and omits some. The sample lists over 70,000 clones, roughly 97% seen once, with roughly 0.2% in the top ten. Sequencing was performed on T cells isolated from PBMCs. The source of this sequence is a human donor in good health. The V call is TRBV28, the J call TRBJ2-2; 9 bases map to TRBD1. CDR3 protein: CASTGTGRFPGELFF. In DNA, the CDR3 is TGTGCCAGCACCGGGACAGGGAGATTTCCCGGGGAGCTGTTTTTT. The entire variable domain, with the rest obtained from reference TRBV28 and TRBJ2-2, is as follows: DVKVTQSSRYLVKRTGEKVFLECVQDMDHENMFWYRQDPGLGLRLIYFSYDVKMKEKGDIPEGYSVSREKKERFSLILESASTNQTSMYLCASTGTGRFPGELFFGEGSRLTVL.